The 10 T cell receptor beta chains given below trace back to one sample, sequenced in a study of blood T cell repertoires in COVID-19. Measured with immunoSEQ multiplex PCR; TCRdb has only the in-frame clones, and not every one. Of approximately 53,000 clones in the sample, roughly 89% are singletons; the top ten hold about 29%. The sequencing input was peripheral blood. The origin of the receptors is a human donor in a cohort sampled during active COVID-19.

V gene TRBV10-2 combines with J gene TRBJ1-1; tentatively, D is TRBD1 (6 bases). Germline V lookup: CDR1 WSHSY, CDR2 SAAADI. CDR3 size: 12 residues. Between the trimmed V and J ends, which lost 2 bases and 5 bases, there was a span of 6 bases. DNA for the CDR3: TGCGCCAGCAGTGAGAGGGGGACTGAAGCTTTCTTT. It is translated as CASSERGTEAFF.

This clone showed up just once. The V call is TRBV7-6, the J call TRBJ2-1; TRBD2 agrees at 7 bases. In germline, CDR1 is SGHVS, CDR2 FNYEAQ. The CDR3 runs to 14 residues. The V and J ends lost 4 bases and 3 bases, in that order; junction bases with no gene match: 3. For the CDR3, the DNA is TGTGCCAGCAGCTCTAGCGGATACTACAATGAGCAGTTCTTC. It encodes CASSSSGYYNEQFF.

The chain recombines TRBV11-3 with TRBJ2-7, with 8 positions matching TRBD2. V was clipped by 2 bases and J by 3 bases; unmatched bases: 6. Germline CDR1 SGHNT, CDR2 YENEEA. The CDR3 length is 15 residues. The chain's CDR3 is CASSLTAGERYEQYV. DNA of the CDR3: TGTGCCAGCAGCTTAACAGCGGGAGAGCGCTACGAGCAGTACGTC.

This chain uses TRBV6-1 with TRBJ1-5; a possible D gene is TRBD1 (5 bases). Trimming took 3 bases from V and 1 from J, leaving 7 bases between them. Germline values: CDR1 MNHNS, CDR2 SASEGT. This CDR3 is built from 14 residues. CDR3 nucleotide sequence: TGTGCCAGCAGTGACAGGGTGAGCAATCAGCCCCAGCATTTT. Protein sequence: CASSDRVSNQPQHF.

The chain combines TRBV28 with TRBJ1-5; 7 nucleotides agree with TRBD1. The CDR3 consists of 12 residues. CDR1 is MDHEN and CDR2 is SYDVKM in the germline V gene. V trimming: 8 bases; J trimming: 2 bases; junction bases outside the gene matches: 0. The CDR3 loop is CASGQGNQPQHF. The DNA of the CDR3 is TGTGCCAGCGGACAGGGCAATCAGCCCCAGCATTTT.

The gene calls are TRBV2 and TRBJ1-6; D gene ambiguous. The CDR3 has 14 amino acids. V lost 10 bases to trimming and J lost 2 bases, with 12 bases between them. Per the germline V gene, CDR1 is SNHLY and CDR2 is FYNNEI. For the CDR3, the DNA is TGTGCCACCACTCGAAGCCCCTATAATTCACCCCTCCACTTT. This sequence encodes CATTRSPYNSPLHF.

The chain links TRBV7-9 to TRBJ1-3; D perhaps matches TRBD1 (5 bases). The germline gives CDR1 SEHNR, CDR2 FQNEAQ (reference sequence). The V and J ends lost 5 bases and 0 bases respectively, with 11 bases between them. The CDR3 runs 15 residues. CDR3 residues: CASSVGTASGNTIYF. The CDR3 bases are TGTGCCAGCAGCGTTGGGACTGCCTCTGGAAACACCATATATTTT.

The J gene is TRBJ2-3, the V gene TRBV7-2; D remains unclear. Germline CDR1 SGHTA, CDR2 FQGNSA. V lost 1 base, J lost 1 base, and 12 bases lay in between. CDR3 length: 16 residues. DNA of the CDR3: TGTGCCAGCAGCTTAGTCATAGTGCCCGGCACAGATACGCAGTATTTT. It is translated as CASSLVIVPGTDTQYF.

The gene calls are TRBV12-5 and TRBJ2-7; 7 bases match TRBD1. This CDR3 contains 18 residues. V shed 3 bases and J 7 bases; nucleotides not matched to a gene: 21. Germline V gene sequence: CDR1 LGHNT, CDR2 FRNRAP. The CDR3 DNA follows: TGTGCTAGTGGTTTCCCGCCCGGCGAGACAGGGTCTCCTGAGGAGCAGTACTTC. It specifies CASGFPPGETGSPEEQYF.

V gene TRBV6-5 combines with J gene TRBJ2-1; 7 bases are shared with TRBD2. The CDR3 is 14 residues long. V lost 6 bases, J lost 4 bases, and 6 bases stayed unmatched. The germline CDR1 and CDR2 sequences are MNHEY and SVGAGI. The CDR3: CASSRREGYNEQFF. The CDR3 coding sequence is TGTGCCAGCAGCCGTAGGGAGGGTTACAATGAGCAGTTCTTC.